The T cell receptor (beta chain) described here comes from a study of cytomegalovirus exposure and HLA in healthy donors. Regarding the study as a whole: TCR beta chains numbering 164 were designated cytomegalovirus-associated.

Concerning this clone itself: Its antigen remains unknown.

Germline CDR1 reads LGHNT; CDR2 reads FRNRAP. V shed 4 bases and J 4 bases; nucleotides not matched to a gene: 12. The CDR3 loop spans 17 amino acids. PCR was performed using 60 Vbeta and 13 Jbeta primers. Using immunoSEQ multiplex PCR, the repertoire was profiled, and TCRdb retains in-frame clones only, with some absent. The table includes more than 90,000 clones, about 76% detected once. This chain connects TRBV12-5 to TRBJ2-2; 7 positions match TRBD2. This TCR was recovered from a woman in her 70s in good health and CMV-seropositive. Sequencing input: PBMCs. CDR3 in DNA: TGTGCTAGTGGTTGGGGGGACGGTAGCGGGCCCACCGGGGAGCTGTTTTTT. Translating gives CASGWGDGSGPTGELFF.